Listed here are 11 T cell receptor beta chains from one sample, sequenced in a study of shared clonotypes between healthy human individuals. TCRdb's table, derived via immunoSEQ multiplex PCR, lists solely in-frame clones and lacks some. The sample shows about 340,000 clones, 70% to 75% of them seen only once. The specimen sequenced was memory CD4+ T cells sorted from blood. Subset indicated: CD45RA-negative fraction. These receptors were taken from a young man in good health.

This rearrangement joins TRBV6-1 to TRBJ1-5; D unclear. The CDR3 totals 15 residues. V lost 7 bases to trimming and J lost 2 bases, with 15 bases between them. The germline gives CDR1 MNHNS, CDR2 SASEGT. In nucleotides, the CDR3 is TGTGCCAGCAATGACGCGGCGGGTGGCAATCAGCCCCAGCATTTT. Translating it yields CASNDAAGGNQPQHF.

The chain carries TRBV5-4 and TRBJ2-5; 10 bases line up with TRBD2. The CDR3 contains 16 residues. Germline V lookup: CDR1 SGHNT, CDR2 YYREEE (reference sequence). The trim removed 4 bases at V and 5 bases at J, leaving 11 bases unmatched. The CDR3 reads CASSQTAGGLGETQYF. Written as DNA, the CDR3 is TGTGCCAGCAGCCAAACAGCGGGAGGGCTAGGGGAGACCCAGTACTTC. The whole variable domain, filled in from reference TRBV5-4 and TRBJ2-5, reads ETGVTQSPTHLIKTRGQQVTLRCSSQSGHNTVSWYQQALGQGPQFIFQYYREEENGRGNFPPRFSGLQFPNYSSELNVNALELDDSALYLCASSQTAGGLGETQYFGPGTRLLVL.

In this sample, this clone turned up a few times. The rearrangement uses TRBV5-5 and TRBJ2-3; 10 nucleotides align to TRBD2. Germline V gene lookup returns CDR1 SGHKS and CDR2 YYEKEE (reference sequence). V was pared by 0 bases and J by 6 bases, with 4 bases of the junction left unmatched. The CDR3 totals 15 residues. For the CDR3, the DNA is TGTGCCAGCAGCTTGGCGAGCGGGGGGGTCGATACGCAGTATTTT. It codes for CASSLASGGVDTQYF.

The chain is built from TRBV29-1 and TRBJ2-5; 13 bases are a match to TRBD2. The CDR3 runs to 19 residues. Trimming at V came to 6 bases and at J to 4 bases, leaving 20 bases not matched to a gene. The germline V gene has CDR1 SQVTM and CDR2 ANQGSEA. CDR3 protein: CSVPRPGLAGFGGGETQYF. The CDR3 DNA reads TGCAGCGTCCCACGACCGGGACTAGCGGGATTCGGTGGAGGAGAGACCCAGTACTTC.

The chain employs TRBV7-2 and TRBJ1-1; TRBD1 matches at 10 bases. Germline V CDR1 and CDR2: SGHTA, FQGNSA. The junction had 6 bases not matched to a gene; V was cut back by 5 bases and J by 3 bases. CDR3 length: 15 amino acids. CDR3 in DNA: TGTGCCAGCAGCCTTTCCGGGACAGGGGACACTGAAGCTTTCTTT. It translates to CASSLSGTGDTEAFF. Filled out from reference TRBV7-2 and TRBJ1-1, the complete variable domain reads GAGVSQSPSNKVTEKGKDVELRCDPISGHTALYWYRQSLGQGLEFLIYFQGNSAPDKSGLPSDRFSAERTGGSVSTLTIQRTQQEDSAVYLCASSLSGTGDTEAFFGQGTRLTVV.

This chain links TRBV7-9 with TRBJ2-2, with D perhaps given as TRBD1 or TRBD2 (6 bases each). Trimming cost V 5 bases and J 7 bases, with 20 bases left between them. Per the germline V gene, CDR1 is SEHNR and CDR2 is FQNEAQ (reference sequence). The CDR3 loop spans 16 amino acids. CDR3 amino acids: CASSQKGDSSGGELFF. The CDR3 DNA sequence: TGTGCCAGCAGCCAAAAGGGGGACTCCTCCGGCGGGGAGCTGTTTTTT.

V usage is TRBV14 and J usage is TRBJ2-2, with 11 bases that match TRBD2. The V and J ends lost 5 bases and 1 base, in that order; junction bases with no gene match: 9. Germline CDR1 is SGHDN and CDR2 is FVKESK. This CDR3 spans 18 amino acids. Written as DNA, the CDR3 is TGTGCCAGCAGCATAACAACCCTAGCGGGAGGGAACACCGGGGAGCTGTTTTTT. Translation: CASSITTLAGGNTGELFF.

The chain carries TRBV7-2 and TRBJ2-7; maybe TRBD2 (6 bases). The CDR3 is 15 residues long. V lost 1 base to trimming and J lost 1 base, with 11 bases between them. Germline V gene sequence: CDR1 SGHTA, CDR2 FQGNSA. In nucleotides, the CDR3 is TGTGCCAGCAGCTTAGAGGCGGGACCGTCCTACGAGCAGTACTTC. It is translated as CASSLEAGPSYEQYF.

V usage is TRBV27 and J usage is TRBJ2-2; D is possibly TRBD1 (5 bases). This CDR3 contains 12 residues. Deletions cut 9 bases from V and 5 bases from J, with 10 bases between. Germline CDR1 and CDR2: MNHEY and SMNVEV (reference sequence). CDR3 residues: CASSKGTGELFF. CDR3 DNA sequence: TGTGCCAGTTCAAAGGGGACCGGGGAGCTGTTTTTT.

The V call is TRBV11-2, the J call TRBJ2-6; D not certain. V was shortened by 2 bases and J by 4 bases, with 6 bases between the two germline ends. This CDR3 spans 14 amino acids. In germline, CDR1 is SGHAT, CDR2 FQNNGV. The CDR3 here is CASSLSTGANVLTF. CDR3 in DNA: TGTGCCAGCAGCTTAAGTACCGGGGCCAACGTCCTGACTTTC.

The chain has TRBV27 and TRBJ1-1; D ambiguous. Looked up from germline, CDR1 is MNHEY and CDR2 is SMNVEV (reference sequence). This CDR3 is built from 13 residues. Between the trimmed V and J ends, which lost 5 bases and 4 bases, there was a span of 11 bases. CDR3 in amino acids: CASSSFRGTEAFF. The CDR3, as DNA: TGTGCCAGCAGTAGTTTTCGGGGCACTGAAGCTTTCTTT.